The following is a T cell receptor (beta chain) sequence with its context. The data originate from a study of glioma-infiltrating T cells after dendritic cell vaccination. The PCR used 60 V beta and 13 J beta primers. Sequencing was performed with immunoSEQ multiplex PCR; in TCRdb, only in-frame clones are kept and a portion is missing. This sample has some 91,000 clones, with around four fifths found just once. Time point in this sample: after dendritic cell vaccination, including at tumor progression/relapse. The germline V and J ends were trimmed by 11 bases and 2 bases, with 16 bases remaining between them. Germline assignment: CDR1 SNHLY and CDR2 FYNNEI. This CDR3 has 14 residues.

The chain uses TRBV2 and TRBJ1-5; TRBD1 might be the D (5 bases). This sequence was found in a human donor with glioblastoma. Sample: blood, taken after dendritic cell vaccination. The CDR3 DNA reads TGTGCCCTGGGGGGGGTGGACGGCAATCAGCCCCAGCATTTT. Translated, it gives CALGGVDGNQPQHF. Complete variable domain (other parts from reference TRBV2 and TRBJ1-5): EPEVTQTPSHQVTQMGQEVILRCVPISNHLYFYWYRQILGQKVEFLVSFYNNEISEKSEIFDDQFSVERPDGSNFTLKIRSTKLEDSAMYFCALGGVDGNQPQHFGDGTRLSIL.